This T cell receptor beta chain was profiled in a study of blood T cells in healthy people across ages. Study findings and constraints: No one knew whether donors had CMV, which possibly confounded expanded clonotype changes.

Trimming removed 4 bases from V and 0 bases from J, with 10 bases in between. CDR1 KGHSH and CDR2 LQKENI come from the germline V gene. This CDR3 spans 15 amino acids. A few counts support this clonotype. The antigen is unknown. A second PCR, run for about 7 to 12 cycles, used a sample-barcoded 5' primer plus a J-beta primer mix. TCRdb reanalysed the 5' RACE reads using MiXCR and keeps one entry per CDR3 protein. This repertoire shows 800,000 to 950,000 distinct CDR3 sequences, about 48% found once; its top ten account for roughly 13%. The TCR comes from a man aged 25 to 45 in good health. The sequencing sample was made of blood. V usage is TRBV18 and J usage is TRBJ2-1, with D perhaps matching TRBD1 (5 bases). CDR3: CASSRDSYSYNEQFF. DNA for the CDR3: TGTGCCAGCTCACGAGACAGCTACTCCTACAATGAGCAGTTCTTC.